The clone carrying this TCR beta chain was picked up many times. Germline CDR1 is GTSNPN and CDR2 is SVGIG (reference sequence). CDR3 size: 16 residues. V lost 0 bases to trimming and J lost 3 bases, with 17 bases between them. TCR beta CDR3 regions were amplified from RNA. First-round RT-PCR of the TCR CDR3 relied on the HTBI primer set. A single record per CDR3 protein comes from TCRdb applying MiXCR to the multiplex PCR reads. In the table there are around 500,000 distinct CDR3 sequences, around 16% of which are singletons. This sample is drawn from a study of T cells in Graves' hyperthyroidism and ophthalmopathy.

Sequenced material: blood. This sequence originates from a woman in her twenties or thirties with Graves' ophthalmopathy. The rearrangement links TRBV30 to TRBJ1-1; D is uncertain. The CDR3 here is CAWSVLTPDTYTEAFF. The CDR3 DNA reads as TGTGCCTGGAGTGTACTTACTCCTGATACTTACACTGAAGCTTTCTTT.